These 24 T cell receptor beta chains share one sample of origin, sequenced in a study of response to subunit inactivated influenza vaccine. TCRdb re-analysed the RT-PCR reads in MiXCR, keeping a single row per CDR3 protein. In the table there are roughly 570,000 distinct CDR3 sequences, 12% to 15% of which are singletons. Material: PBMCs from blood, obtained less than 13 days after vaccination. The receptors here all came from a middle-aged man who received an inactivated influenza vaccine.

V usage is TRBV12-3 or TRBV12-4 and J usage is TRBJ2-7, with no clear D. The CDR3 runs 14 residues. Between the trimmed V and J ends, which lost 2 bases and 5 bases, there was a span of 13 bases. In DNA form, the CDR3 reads TGTGCCAGCAGTTTATCACAGTCCTTCCACGAGCAGTACTTC. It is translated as CASSLSQSFHEQYF.

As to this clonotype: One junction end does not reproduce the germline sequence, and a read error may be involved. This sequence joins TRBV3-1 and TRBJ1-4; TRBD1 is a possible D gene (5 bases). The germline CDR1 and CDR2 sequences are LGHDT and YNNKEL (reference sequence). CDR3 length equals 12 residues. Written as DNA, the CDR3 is TGTGCCAGCAGCCAAGGTATTGGACACCGGACTTTT. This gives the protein CASSQGIGHRTF.

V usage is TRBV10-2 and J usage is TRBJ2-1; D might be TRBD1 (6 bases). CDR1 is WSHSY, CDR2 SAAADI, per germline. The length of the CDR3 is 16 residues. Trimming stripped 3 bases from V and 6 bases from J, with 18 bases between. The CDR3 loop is CASSEMAGARSNEQFF. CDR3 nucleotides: TGCGCCAGCAGTGAAATGGCAGGGGCTAGGTCCAATGAGCAGTTCTTC.

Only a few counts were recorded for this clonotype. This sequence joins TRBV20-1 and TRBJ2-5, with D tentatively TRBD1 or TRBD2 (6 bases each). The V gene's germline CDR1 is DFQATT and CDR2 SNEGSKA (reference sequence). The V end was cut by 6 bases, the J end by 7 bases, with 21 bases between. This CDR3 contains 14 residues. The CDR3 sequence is CSAKGNGGAWTQYF. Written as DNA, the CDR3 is TGCAGTGCCAAGGGGAACGGGGGCGCGTGGACCCAGTACTTC.

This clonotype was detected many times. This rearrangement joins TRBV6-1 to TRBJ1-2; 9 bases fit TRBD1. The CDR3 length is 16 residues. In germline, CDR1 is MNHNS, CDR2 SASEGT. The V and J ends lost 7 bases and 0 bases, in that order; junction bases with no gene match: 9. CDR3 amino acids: CASKAGTGNTNYGYTF. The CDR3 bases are TGTGCCAGCAAGGCCGGGACAGGGAATACTAACTATGGCTACACCTTC.

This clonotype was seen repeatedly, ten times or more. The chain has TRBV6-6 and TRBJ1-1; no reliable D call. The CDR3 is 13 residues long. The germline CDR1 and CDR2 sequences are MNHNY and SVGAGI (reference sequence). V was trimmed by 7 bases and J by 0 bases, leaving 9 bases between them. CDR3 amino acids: CASKPGMNTEAFF. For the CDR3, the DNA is TGTGCCAGCAAACCAGGCATGAACACTGAAGCTTTCTTT.

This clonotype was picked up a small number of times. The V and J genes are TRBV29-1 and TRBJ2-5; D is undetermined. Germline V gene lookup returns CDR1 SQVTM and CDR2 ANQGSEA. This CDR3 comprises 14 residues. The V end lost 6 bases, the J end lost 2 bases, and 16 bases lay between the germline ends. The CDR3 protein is CSVTRGGRQETQYF. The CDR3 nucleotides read TGCAGCGTGACCCGCGGTGGACGACAAGAGACCCAGTACTTC.

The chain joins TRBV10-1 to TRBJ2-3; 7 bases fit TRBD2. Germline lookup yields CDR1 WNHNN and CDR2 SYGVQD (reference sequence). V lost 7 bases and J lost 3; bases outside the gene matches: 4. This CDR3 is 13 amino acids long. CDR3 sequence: CASKPGGTDTQYF. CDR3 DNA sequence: TGCGCCAGCAAACCGGGGGGAACAGATACGCAGTATTTT.

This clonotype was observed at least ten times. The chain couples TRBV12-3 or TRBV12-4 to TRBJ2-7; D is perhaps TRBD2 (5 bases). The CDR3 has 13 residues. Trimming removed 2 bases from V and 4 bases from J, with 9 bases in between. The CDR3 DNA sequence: TGTGCCAGCAGTTTACTAGCAGGTTACGAGCAGTACTTC. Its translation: CASSLLAGYEQYF.

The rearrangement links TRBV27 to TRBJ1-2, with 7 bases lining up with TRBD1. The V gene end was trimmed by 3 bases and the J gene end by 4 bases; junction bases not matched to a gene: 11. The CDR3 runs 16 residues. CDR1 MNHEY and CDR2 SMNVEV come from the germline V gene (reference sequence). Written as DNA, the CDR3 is TGTGCCAGCAGTTTGGCTCGACAGGGAGGTAGCTATGGCTACACCTTC. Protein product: CASSLARQGGSYGYTF.

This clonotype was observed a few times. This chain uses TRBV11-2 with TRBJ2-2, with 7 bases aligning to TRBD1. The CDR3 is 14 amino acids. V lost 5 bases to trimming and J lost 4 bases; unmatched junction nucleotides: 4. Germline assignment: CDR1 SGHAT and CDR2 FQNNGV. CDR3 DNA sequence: TGTGCCAGCAGCGACCGGGACAGCACCGGGGAGCTGTTTTTT. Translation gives CASSDRDSTGELFF.

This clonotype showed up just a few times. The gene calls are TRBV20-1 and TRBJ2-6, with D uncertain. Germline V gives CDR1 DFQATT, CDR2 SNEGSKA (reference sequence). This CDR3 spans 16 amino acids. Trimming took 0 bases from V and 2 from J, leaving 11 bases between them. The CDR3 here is CSARDSSVTGANVLTF. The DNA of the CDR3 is TGCAGTGCTAGAGATAGTTCGGTGACTGGGGCCAACGTCCTGACTTTC.

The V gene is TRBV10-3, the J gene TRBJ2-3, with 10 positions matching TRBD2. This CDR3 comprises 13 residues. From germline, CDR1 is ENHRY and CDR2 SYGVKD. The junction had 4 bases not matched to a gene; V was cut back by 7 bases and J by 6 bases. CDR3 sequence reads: CAIKASGSDTQYF. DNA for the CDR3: TGTGCCATCAAGGCTAGCGGGAGTGATACGCAGTATTTT.

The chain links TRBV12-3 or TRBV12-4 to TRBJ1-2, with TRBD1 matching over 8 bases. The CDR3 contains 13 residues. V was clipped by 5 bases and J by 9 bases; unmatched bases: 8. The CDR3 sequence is CASSQTGGKSYTF. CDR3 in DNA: TGTGCCAGCAGTCAAACAGGGGGAAAGAGCTACACCTTC.

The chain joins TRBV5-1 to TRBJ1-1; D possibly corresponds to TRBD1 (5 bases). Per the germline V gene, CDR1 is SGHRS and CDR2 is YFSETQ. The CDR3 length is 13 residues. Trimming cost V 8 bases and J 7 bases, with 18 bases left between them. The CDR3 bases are TGCGCCAGTACCATGACGGGGGGGAGTGAAGCTTTCTTT. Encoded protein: CASTMTGGSEAFF.

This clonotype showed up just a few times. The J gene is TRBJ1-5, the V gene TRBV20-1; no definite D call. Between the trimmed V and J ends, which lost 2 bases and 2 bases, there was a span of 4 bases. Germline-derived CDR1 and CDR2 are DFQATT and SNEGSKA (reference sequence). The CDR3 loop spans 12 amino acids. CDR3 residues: CSARYGNQPQHF. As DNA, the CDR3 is TGCAGTGCTAGATACGGCAATCAGCCCCAGCATTTT.

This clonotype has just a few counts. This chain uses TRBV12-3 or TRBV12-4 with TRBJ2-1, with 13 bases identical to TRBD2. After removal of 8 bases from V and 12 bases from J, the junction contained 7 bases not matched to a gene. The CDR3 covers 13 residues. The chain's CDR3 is CASGTSGAGVQFF. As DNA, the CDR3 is TGTGCCAGCGGGACTAGCGGGGCCGGCGTGCAGTTCTTC.

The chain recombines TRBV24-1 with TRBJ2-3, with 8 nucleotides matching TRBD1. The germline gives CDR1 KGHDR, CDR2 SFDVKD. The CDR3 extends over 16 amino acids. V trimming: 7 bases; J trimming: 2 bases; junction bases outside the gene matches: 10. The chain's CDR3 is CATSSRDRRFTDTQYF. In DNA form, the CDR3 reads TGTGCCACCAGCTCACGGGACAGGAGATTCACAGATACGCAGTATTTT.

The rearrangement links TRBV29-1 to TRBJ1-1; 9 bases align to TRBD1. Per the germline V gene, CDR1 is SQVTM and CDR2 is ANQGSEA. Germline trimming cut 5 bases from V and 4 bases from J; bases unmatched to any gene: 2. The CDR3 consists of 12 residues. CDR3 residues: CSVQTGGTEAFF. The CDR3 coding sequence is TGCAGCGTTCAGACAGGGGGCACTGAAGCTTTCTTT.

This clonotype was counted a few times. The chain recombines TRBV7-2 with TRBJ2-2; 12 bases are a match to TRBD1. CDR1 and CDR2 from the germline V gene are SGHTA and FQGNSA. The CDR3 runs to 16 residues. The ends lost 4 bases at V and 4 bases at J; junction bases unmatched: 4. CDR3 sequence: CASSWGQGAATGELFF. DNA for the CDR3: TGTGCCAGCAGCTGGGGACAGGGGGCCGCCACCGGGGAGCTGTTTTTT. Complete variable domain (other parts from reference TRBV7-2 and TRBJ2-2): GAGVSQSPSNKVTEKGKDVELRCDPISGHTALYWYRQSLGQGLEFLIYFQGNSAPDKSGLPSDRFSAERTGGSVSTLTIQRTQQEDSAVYLCASSWGQGAATGELFFGEGSRLTVL.

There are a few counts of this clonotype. The DNA of the CDR3 is TGTGCCAGCAGTTTCCCGGGACAGGGGTATGAAAAACTGTTTTTT. Translated, it gives CASSFPGQGYEKLFF. This sequence joins TRBV7-9 and TRBJ1-4; 10 bases fit TRBD1. Trimming removed 6 bases from V and 6 bases from J; junction bases left unmatched: 7. The CDR3 totals 15 residues. In germline, CDR1 is SEHNR, CDR2 FQNEAQ (reference sequence).

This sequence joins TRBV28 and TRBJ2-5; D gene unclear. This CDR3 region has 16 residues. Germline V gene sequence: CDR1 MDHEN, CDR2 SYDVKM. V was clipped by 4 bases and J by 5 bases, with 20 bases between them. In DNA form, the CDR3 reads TGTGCCAGCAGTTCCCTTATAAATCTAAGGTCGGAGACCCAGTACTTC. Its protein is CASSSLINLRSETQYF.

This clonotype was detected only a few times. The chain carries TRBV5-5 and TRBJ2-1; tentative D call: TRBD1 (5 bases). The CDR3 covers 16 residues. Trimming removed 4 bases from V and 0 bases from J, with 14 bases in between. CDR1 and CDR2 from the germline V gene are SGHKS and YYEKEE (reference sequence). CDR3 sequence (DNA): TGTGCCAGCAGCCTGGGGCGTCAGAGCTCCTACAATGAGCAGTTCTTC. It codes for CASSLGRQSSYNEQFF.

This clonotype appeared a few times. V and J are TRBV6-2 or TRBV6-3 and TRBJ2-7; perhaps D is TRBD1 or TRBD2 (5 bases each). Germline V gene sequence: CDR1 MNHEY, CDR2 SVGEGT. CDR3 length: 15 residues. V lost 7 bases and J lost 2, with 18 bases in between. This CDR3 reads CASTLTDGTAYEQYF. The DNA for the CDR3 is TGTGCCAGCACCCTCACGGACGGGACGGCCTACGAGCAGTACTTC.